These 16 T cell receptor beta chains were all obtained from the same sample, sequenced in a study of control samples from healthy donors and cancer patients. Libraries were prepared by immunoSEQ multiplex PCR; TCRdb keeps only in-frame clonotypes and omits some of them. The table records around 130,000 clones, about 93% of them present only once. The sequenced material came from blood. The receptors derive from a man between 18 and 29 years old in good health.

The gene calls are TRBV5-1 and TRBJ2-7; D gene unclear. V dropped 1 base and J dropped 4 bases, with 12 bases sitting between them. The CDR3 extends over 14 amino acids. Looked up from germline, CDR1 is SGHRS and CDR2 is YFSETQ. The CDR3 reads CASSLSATSYEQYV. The CDR3 DNA is TGCGCCAGCAGCTTGAGCGCGACCTCGTACGAGCAGTACGTC.

The rearrangement links TRBV28 to TRBJ2-1; possible D gene TRBD1, 6 bases. This CDR3 region has 15 residues. V was cut by 3 bases and J by 4 bases, with 13 bases left in between. Germline-derived CDR1 and CDR2 are MDHEN and SYDVKM. CDR3 coding DNA: TGTGCCAGCAGTTTCCCCGGGACATTGTACAATGAGCAGTTCTTC. It is translated as CASSFPGTLYNEQFF. Combining the CDR3 with reference TRBV28 and TRBJ2-1 gives the whole variable domain DVKVTQSSRYLVKRTGEKVFLECVQDMDHENMFWYRQDPGLGLRLIYFSYDVKMKEKGDIPEGYSVSREKKERFSLILESASTNQTSMYLCASSFPGTLYNEQFFGPGTRLTVL.

The chain has TRBV6-5 and TRBJ1-6; D possibly corresponds to TRBD1 (5 bases). This CDR3 is built from 15 residues. In germline, CDR1 is MNHEY, CDR2 SVGAGI. Trimming pared 6 bases from V and 8 bases from J, leaving 17 bases between. CDR3 region: CASRTSFGGDSPLHF. The CDR3 nucleotides are TGTGCCAGCAGAACCAGCTTTGGGGGGGATTCACCCCTCCACTTT.

The chain is built from TRBV7-9 and TRBJ2-3, with no clear D. This CDR3 contains 13 residues. V shed 5 bases and J shed 2 bases, with 8 bases lying between them. Germline V gene sequence: CDR1 SEHNR, CDR2 FQNEAQ (reference sequence). This CDR3 reads CASSTRNTDTQYF. The CDR3 coding sequence is TGTGCCAGCAGCACCCGGAACACAGATACGCAGTATTTT.

This clone has only one observation. This rearrangement joins TRBV12-3 or TRBV12-4 to TRBJ1-3; the D is unclear. V dropped 6 bases and J dropped 8 bases, with 8 bases sitting between them. The CDR3 runs 11 residues. The DNA for the CDR3 is TGTGCCAGCAGGGTCAAGCACACCATATATTTT. It is translated as CASRVKHTIYF.

The chain combines TRBV18 with TRBJ1-3; possibly TRBD1 for D (6 bases). Trimming took 3 bases from V and 0 from J, leaving 12 bases between them. This CDR3 spans 16 amino acids. Germline-derived CDR1 and CDR2 are KGHSH and LQKENI. This CDR3 reads CASSPQGTSSGNTIYF. Here the CDR3 DNA reads TGTGCCAGCTCACCCCAGGGGACTAGCTCTGGAAACACCATATATTTT. Variable domain in full (rest from reference TRBV18 and TRBJ1-3): NAGVMQNPRHLVRRRGQEARLRCSPMKGHSHVYWYRQLPEEGLKFMVYLQKENIIDESGMPKERFSAEFPKEGPSILRIQQVVRGDSAAYFCASSPQGTSSGNTIYFGEGSWLTVV.

The chain carries TRBV28 and TRBJ1-5, with D hard to call. Germline CDR1 MDHEN, CDR2 SYDVKM. V lost 6 bases and J 2 bases, leaving 11 bases between the germline ends. The CDR3 loop spans 14 amino acids. Here the CDR3 DNA reads TGTGCCAGCAGACCTGGACGGCGCAATCAGCCCCAGCATTTT. This codes for CASRPGRRNQPQHF.

This chain uses TRBV28 with TRBJ1-4, with D possibly being TRBD1 (5 bases). The germline V gene has CDR1 MDHEN and CDR2 SYDVKM. Between the trimmed V and J ends, which lost 5 bases and 10 bases, there was a span of 20 bases. The CDR3 runs to 15 residues. This CDR3 is CASSPPGLLILKLFF. Here the CDR3 DNA reads TGTGCCAGCAGTCCACCAGGGCTTTTGATACTAAAACTGTTTTTT.

The chain carries TRBV27 and TRBJ1-1, with 7 nucleotides matching TRBD1. The germline V gene has CDR1 MNHEY and CDR2 SMNVEV (reference sequence). The trim removed 6 bases at V and 3 bases at J, leaving 10 bases unmatched. The CDR3 covers 15 residues. The CDR3 region is CASRTPRDSYTEAFF. The CDR3 DNA sequence: TGTGCCAGCAGGACGCCTCGGGACAGTTACACTGAAGCTTTCTTT.

The J gene is TRBJ1-3, the V gene TRBV11-3; D gene ambiguous. This CDR3 region has 13 residues. The germline V and J ends were trimmed by 2 bases and 4 bases, with 6 bases remaining between them. Germline assignment: CDR1 SGHNT and CDR2 YENEEA. The CDR3: CASSLKVGNTIYF. The CDR3 bases are TGTGCCAGCAGCTTAAAAGTAGGAAACACCATATATTTT.

The J gene is TRBJ2-1, the V gene TRBV28; 10 bases map to TRBD2. Germline loops: CDR1 MDHEN, CDR2 SYDVKM. Unmatched junction bases numbered 10, after V lost 10 bases and J lost 4 bases. The CDR3 totals 15 residues. This CDR3 reads CATQGASGGYNEQFF. The CDR3 DNA follows: TGTGCCACCCAAGGGGCTAGCGGGGGTTACAATGAGCAGTTCTTC.

The chain links TRBV6-5 to TRBJ2-7, with TRBD2 as a possible D gene (7 bases). This CDR3 is built from 14 residues. V was trimmed by 7 bases and J by 4 bases, leaving 17 bases between them. Germline V gene data show CDR1 as MNHEY and CDR2 as SVGAGI. CDR3 bases: TGTGCCAGCAAGGGTCGGGGGGCGCAGTACGAGCAGTACGTC. Translated, it gives CASKGRGAQYEQYV.

The gene calls are TRBV19 and TRBJ2-2; TRBD1 is a possible D gene (5 bases). Germline CDR1 reads LNHDA; CDR2 reads SQIVND (reference sequence). This CDR3 spans 15 amino acids. Trimming took off 10 bases at V and 3 bases at J, with 18 bases between the two ends. This CDR3 reads CATKMTEIDTGELFF. The DNA for the CDR3 is TGTGCCACCAAGATGACAGAGATAGACACCGGGGAGCTGTTTTTT.

The chain has TRBV7-2 and TRBJ2-3; tentatively, D is TRBD1 or TRBD2 (5 bases each). The CDR3 runs 14 residues. Germline V lookup: CDR1 SGHTA, CDR2 FQGNSA. The germline V and J ends were trimmed by 8 bases and 5 bases, with 17 bases remaining between them. The CDR3 reads CASLPGAYIDTQYF. The CDR3, as DNA: TGTGCCAGCCTCCCCGGGGCCTATATAGATACGCAGTATTTT.

V is TRBV24-1 and J is TRBJ1-2; D not certain. This CDR3 comprises 17 residues. V shed 2 bases and J shed 5 bases, with 20 bases lying between them. Looked up from germline, CDR1 is KGHDR and CDR2 is SFDVKD. This CDR3 is CATSDSSVLGREYGYTF. The DNA of the CDR3 is TGTGCCACCAGTGATTCTTCGGTTCTAGGACGGGAATATGGCTACACCTTC.

The chain is built from TRBV27 and TRBJ2-1; 11 nucleotides align to TRBD2. The CDR3 length is 16 residues. Unmatched junction bases numbered 6, after V lost 2 bases and J lost 6 bases. Germline CDR1 reads MNHEY; CDR2 reads SMNVEV (reference sequence). CDR3: CASSLDGLAGGNEQFF. For the CDR3, the DNA is TGTGCCAGCAGTTTAGATGGGCTAGCGGGAGGCAATGAGCAGTTCTTC.